The text below deals with one T cell receptor (beta chain). Trimming removed 7 bases from V and 3 bases from J, with 19 bases in between. CDR1 is SGHTA and CDR2 is FQGNSA in the germline V gene. The CDR3 contains 15 residues. The data are from a study of T cell changes during pregnancy in multiple sclerosis. TCRdb keeps only in-frame clones here, not all; method: immunoSEQ multiplex PCR. The sample yields roughly 100,000 clones, about 91% seen once. Sequenced material: peripheral blood, taken in the second trimester of pregnancy. The sequence was obtained from a female donor with multiple sclerosis, enrolled in a pregnancy study. The rearrangement joins TRBV7-2 to TRBJ2-7, with a tentative D call TRBD1 (6 bases). CDR3 DNA: TGTGCCAGCATAAACCCCGGGACATTGATCTACGAGCAGTACTTC. Translating gives CASINPGTLIYEQYF. Variable domain in full (rest from reference TRBV7-2 and TRBJ2-7): GAGVSQSPSNKVTEKGKDVELRCDPISGHTALYWYRQSLGQGLEFLIYFQGNSAPDKSGLPSDRFSAERTGGSVSTLTIQRTQQEDSAVYLCASINPGTLIYEQYFGPGTRLTVT.